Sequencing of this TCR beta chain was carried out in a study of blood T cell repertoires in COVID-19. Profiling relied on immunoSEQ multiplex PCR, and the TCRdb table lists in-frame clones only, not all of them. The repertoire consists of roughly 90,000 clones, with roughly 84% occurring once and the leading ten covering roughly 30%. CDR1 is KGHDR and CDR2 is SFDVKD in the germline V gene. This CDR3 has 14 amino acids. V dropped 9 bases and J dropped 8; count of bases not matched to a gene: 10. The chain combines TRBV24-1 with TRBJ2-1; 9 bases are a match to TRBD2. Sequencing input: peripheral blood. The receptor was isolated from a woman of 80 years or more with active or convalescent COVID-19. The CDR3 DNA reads TGTGCCACCTCACCGGGACTAGCTGCCTATGAGCAGTTCTTC. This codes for CATSPGLAAYEQFF.